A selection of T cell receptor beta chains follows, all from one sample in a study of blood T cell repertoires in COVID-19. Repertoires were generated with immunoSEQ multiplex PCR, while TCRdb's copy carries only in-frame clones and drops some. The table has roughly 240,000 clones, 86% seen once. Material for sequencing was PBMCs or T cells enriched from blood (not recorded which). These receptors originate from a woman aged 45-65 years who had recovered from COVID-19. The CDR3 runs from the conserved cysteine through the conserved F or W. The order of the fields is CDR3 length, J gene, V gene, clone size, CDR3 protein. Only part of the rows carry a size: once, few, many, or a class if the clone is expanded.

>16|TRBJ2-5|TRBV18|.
CASSPRTGEPQETQYF
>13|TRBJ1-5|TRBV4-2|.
CASSLRLYQPQHF
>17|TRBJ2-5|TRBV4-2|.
CASSQVSWTSSGETQYF
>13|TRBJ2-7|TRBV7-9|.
CASSLNRAYEQYF
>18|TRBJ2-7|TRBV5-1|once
CASSLEAGGRRGAYEQYF
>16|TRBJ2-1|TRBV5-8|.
CASSKGLAVGGDEQFF
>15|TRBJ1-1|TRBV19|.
CASRTTGFGNTEAFF
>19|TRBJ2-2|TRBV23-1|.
CASSQSRKNRGSNTGELFF
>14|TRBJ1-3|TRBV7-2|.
CASALGAGGNTIYF
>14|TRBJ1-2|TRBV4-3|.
CASSQDTAGRGYTF
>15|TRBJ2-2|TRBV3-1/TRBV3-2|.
CASSQVSTATGELFF